This record covers a single T cell receptor (beta chain). The data originate from a study of blood T cell repertoires in COVID-19. Clones were sequenced by immunoSEQ multiplex PCR, and TCRdb holds only the in-frame ones, with some missing. The sample consists of about 92,000 clones, roughly 89% of them appearing once. The sequence was obtained from a woman between 55 and 75 years old with COVID-19, enrolled during active disease. Specimen: peripheral blood.

The CDR3 loop is CASSYGTGIPTEAFF. CDR3 in DNA: TGTGCCAGCAGTTACGGGACAGGGATCCCCACTGAAGCTTTCTTT. The V gene is TRBV6-5, the J gene TRBJ1-1; the match to TRBD1 covers 9 bases. Per germline, CDR1 MNHEY and CDR2 SVGAGI. Unmatched junction bases numbered 5, after V lost 2 bases and J lost 4 bases. The CDR3 is 15 residues long.